This TCR beta chain was retrieved from a study of T cell repertoires in cytomegalovirus infection. General study points: Clonotype analysis showed dominance of the ex vivo response by HLA-C-restricted CMV-specific TCR beta clonotypes.

TCRdb analysed the reads with MiXCR anew, one entry per CDR3 protein. The sample holds 370,000 or so distinct CDR3 sequences, about 35% seen once. Germline CDR1 reads SGHTA; CDR2 reads FQGNSA. The CDR3 loop spans 15 amino acids. The V and J ends lost 5 bases and 8 bases, in that order; junction bases with no gene match: 14. About this clonotype: Antigen specificity is unknown.

This material consisted of cultured PBMCs, taken from culture after CMV antigen stimulation. J is TRBJ1-2 and V is TRBV7-2; 7 bases align to TRBD1. This TCR derives from a human donor in good health (CMV status not recorded). Some clones in this sample may be carry-over from other donors' samples. The CDR3 DNA follows: TGTGCCAGCAGCGACAACAACCCGACAGGGTCCGGCTACACCTTC. Protein: CASSDNNPTGSGYTF.